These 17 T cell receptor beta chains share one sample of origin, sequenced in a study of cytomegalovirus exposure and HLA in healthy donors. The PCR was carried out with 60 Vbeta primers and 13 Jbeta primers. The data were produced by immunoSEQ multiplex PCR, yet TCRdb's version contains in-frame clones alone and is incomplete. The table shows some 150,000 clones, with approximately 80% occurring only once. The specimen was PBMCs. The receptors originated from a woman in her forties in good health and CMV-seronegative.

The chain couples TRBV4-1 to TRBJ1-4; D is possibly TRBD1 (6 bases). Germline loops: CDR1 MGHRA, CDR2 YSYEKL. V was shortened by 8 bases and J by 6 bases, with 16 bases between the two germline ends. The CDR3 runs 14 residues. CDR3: CASRHGTFDEKLFF. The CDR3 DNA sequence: TGCGCCAGCCGACACGGGACATTTGATGAAAAACTGTTTTTT.

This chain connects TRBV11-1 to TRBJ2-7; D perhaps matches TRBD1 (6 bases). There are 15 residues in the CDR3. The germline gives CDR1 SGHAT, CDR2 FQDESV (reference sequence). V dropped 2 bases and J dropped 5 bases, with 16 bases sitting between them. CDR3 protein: CASSLITRGKHEQYF. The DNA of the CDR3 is TGTGCCAGCAGCTTAATTACAAGGGGGAAGCACGAGCAGTACTTC.

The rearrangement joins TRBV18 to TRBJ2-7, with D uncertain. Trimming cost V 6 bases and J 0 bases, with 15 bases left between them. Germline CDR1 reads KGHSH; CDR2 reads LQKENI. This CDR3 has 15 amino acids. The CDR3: CASSSSTFRSYEQYF. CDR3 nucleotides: TGTGCCAGCTCGTCGTCGACTTTCCGCTCCTACGAGCAGTACTTC.

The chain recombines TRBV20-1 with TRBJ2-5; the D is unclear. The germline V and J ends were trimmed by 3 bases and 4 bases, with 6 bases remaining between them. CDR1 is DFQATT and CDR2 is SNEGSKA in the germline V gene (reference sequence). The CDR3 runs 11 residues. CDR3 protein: CSASRVETQYF. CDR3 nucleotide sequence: TGCAGTGCTAGCCGCGTAGAGACCCAGTACTTC.

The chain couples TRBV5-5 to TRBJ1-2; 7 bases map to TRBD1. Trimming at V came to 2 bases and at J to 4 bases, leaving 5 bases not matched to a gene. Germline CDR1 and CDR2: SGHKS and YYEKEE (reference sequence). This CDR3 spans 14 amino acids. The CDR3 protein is CASSLYRGSYGYTF. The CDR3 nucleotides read TGTGCCAGCAGCTTATACAGGGGCTCCTATGGCTACACCTTC. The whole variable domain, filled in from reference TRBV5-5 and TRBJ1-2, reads DAGVTQSPTHLIKTRGQQVTLRCSPISGHKSVSWYQQVLGQGPQFIFQYYEKEERGRGNFPDRFSARQFPNYSSELNVNALLLGDSALYLCASSLYRGSYGYTFGSGTRLTVV.

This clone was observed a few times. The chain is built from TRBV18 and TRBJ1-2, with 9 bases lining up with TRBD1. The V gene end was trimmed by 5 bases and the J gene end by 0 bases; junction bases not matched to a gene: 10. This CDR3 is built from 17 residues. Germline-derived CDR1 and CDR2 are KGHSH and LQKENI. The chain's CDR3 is CASSSGQGVSANYGYTF. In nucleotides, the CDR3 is TGTGCCAGCTCATCGGGACAGGGAGTCTCTGCTAACTATGGCTACACCTTC.

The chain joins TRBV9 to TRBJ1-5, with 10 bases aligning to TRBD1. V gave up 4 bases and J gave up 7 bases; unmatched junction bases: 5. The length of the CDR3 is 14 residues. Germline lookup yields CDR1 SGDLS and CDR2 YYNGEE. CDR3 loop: CASSFGQGEQPQHF. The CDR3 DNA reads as TGTGCCAGCAGCTTTGGACAGGGGGAGCAGCCCCAGCATTTT.

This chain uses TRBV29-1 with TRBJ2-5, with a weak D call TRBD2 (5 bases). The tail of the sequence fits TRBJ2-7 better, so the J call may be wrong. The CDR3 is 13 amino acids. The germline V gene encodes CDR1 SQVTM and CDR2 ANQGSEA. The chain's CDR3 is CSAELPDSDEQYF. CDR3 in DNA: TGCAGCGCCGAGTTACCAGATAGCGACGAGCAGTACTTC.

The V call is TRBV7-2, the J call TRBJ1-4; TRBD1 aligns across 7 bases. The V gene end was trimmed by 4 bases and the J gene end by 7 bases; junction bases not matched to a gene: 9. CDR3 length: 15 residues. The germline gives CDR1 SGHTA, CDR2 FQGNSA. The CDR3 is CASSSQTGPTEKLFF. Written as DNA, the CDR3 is TGTGCCAGCAGCTCCCAGACAGGGCCCACTGAAAAACTGTTTTTT. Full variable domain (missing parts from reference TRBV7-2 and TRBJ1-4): GAGVSQSPSNKVTEKGKDVELRCDPISGHTALYWYRQSLGQGLEFLIYFQGNSAPDKSGLPSDRFSAERTGGSVSTLTIQRTQQEDSAVYLCASSSQTGPTEKLFFGSGTQLSVL.

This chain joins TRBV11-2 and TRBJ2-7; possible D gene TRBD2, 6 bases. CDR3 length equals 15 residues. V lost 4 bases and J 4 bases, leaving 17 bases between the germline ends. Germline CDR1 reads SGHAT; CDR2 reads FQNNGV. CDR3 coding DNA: TGTGCCAGCAGCTCCAATCCGGGGGTCCGGTACGAGCAGTACTTC. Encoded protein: CASSSNPGVRYEQYF. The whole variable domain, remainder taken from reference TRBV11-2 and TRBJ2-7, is EAGVAQSPRYKIIEKRQSVAFWCNPISGHATLYWYQQILGQGPKLLIQFQNNGVVDDSQLPKDRFSAERLKGVDSTLKIQPAKLEDSAVYLCASSSNPGVRYEQYFGPGTRLTVT.

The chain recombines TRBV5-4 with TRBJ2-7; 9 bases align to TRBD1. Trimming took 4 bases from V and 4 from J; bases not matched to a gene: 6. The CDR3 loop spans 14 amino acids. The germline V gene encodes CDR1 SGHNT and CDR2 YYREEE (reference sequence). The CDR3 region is CASSPTGGGYEQYF. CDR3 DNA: TGTGCCAGCAGCCCAACAGGGGGCGGGTACGAGCAGTACTTC. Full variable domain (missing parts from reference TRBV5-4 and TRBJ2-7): ETGVTQSPTHLIKTRGQQVTLRCSSQSGHNTVSWYQQALGQGPQFIFQYYREEENGRGNFPPRFSGLQFPNYSSELNVNALELDDSALYLCASSPTGGGYEQYFGPGTRLTVT.

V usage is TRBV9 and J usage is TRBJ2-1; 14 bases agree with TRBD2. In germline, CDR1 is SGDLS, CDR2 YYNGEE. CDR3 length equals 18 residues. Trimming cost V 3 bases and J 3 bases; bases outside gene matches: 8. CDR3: CASSGLAGGLGNYNEQFF. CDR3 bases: TGTGCCAGCAGCGGACTAGCGGGGGGGTTGGGGAACTACAATGAGCAGTTCTTC.

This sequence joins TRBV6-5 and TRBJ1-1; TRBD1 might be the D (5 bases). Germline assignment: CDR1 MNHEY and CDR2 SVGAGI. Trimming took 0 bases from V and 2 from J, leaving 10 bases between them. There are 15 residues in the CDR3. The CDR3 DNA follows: TGTGCCAGCAGTTACTCGAATCAGGGAAACACTGAAGCTTTCTTT. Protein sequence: CASSYSNQGNTEAFF.

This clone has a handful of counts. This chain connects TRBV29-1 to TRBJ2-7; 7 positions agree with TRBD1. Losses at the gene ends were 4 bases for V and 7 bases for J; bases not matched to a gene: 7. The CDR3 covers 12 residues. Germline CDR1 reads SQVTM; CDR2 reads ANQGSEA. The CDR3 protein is CSVGRDRGEQYF. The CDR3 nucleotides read TGCAGCGTTGGCCGGGACAGAGGAGAGCAGTACTTC.

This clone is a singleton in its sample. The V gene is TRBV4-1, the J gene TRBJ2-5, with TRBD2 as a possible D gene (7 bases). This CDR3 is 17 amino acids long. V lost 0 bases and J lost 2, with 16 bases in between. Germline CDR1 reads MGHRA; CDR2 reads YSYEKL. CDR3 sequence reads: CASSQDRGGAQQETQYF. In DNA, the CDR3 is TGCGCCAGCAGCCAAGATCGAGGGGGGGCCCAACAAGAGACCCAGTACTTC.

The CDR3 nucleotides read TGTGCCAGCAGCAAGGGCACGACTAGGACCGAGCAGTACTTC. The encoded protein is CASSKGTTRTEQYF. This chain uses TRBV21-1 with TRBJ2-7; the table's TRBD2 call for D was not verified on the DNA. TRBV21-1 is noted as a pseudogene. The CDR3 extends over 14 amino acids.

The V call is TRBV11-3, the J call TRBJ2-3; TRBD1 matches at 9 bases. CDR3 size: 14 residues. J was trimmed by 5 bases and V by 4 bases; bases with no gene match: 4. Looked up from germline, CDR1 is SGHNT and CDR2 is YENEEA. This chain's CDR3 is CASSSRQGEDTQYF. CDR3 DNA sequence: TGTGCCAGCAGCTCCCGACAGGGGGAAGATACGCAGTATTTT.